The rows below give T cell receptor beta chains drawn from one sample of a study of read filtering for tumor transcriptome and immune sequencing. One entry per CDR3 protein results from TCRdb running MiXCR on the reads. The sample records 50,000 to 65,000 distinct CDR3 sequences, approximately 19% being singletons. The specimen sequenced was a population of CD138-negative cells sorted from bone marrow. These receptors were collected from a donor at least 40 years old with multiple myeloma. Each CDR3 is given without its conserved first and last residue. Each record gives: V gene, CDR3 protein.

>TRBV6-5
ASSYSRSGELF
>TRBV10-3
AISESNSQSQPQH
>TRBV20-1
SARGLDGYT
>TRBV7-2
ASSIADTQY
>TRBV18
ASSPGIETQY
>TRBV6-1
ASGLGSVNTEAF
>TRBV6-5
ASSYSGVQPQH
>TRBV6-4
ASSTGTGKAGELF
>TRBV28
ASGGGSRGNEQF
>TRBV28
ASSPTHTGELF
>TRBV18
ASSPKETQY
>TRBV29-1
SGTGVSTDTQY
>TRBV4-2
ASSQEDLYEQF
>TRBV12-3/TRBV12-4
ASRRQGVGVGELF
>TRBV5-1
ASSLRGAVQETQY
>TRBV9
ASSVDLVEQF